These 15 T cell receptor beta chains share one sample of origin, sequenced in a study of T cells in Graves' hyperthyroidism and ophthalmopathy. RNA transcripts were the template for amplifying TCR beta CDR3 regions. RT-PCR in the first round (using the HTBI primer set) targeted the TCR CDR3. TCRdb called the multiplex PCR reads again in MiXCR, with one record for every CDR3 protein. This table holds around 420,000 distinct CDR3 sequences, approximately 15% found once. The specimen sequenced was blood. These receptors all stem from a woman between 18 and 29 years old with Graves' hyperthyroidism.

The chain couples TRBV7-8 to TRBJ1-1; a weak D match, TRBD1 (6 bases). CDR3 size: 16 residues. The V end was cut by 1 base, the J end by 0 bases, with 12 bases between. CDR1 and CDR2 (germline): SGHVS, FQNEAQ. CDR3 in amino acids: CASSLERGFVNTEAFF. The CDR3 DNA is TGTGCCAGCAGCTTAGAGAGGGGGTTTGTGAACACTGAAGCTTTCTTT. Full variable domain (outside the CDR3, taken from reference TRBV7-8 and TRBJ1-1): GAGVSQSPRYKVAKRGQDVALRCDPISGHVSLFWYQQALGQGPEFLTYFQNEAQLDKSGLPSDRFFAERPEGSVSTLKIQRTQQEDSAVYLCASSLERGFVNTEAFFGQGTRLTVV.

This clonotype was counted between two and nine times. The chain combines TRBV6-1 with TRBJ2-7; the match to TRBD1 covers 8 bases. Germline V gene sequence: CDR1 MNHNS, CDR2 SASEGT. CDR3 size: 11 residues. The V gene end was trimmed by 6 bases and the J gene end by 12 bases; junction bases not matched to a gene: 7. The CDR3: CASRLYGTGYF. The CDR3 DNA sequence: TGTGCCAGCAGGCTTTACGGGACAGGGTACTTC.

The sample holds many counts of this clonotype. The CDR3 DNA reads as TGTGCCGATGCGCGGAGGCGGGGCGGCACTGAAGCTTTCTTT. Translating it yields CADARRRGGTEAFF. The chain links TRBV2 to TRBJ1-1; TRBD1 is a possible D gene (5 bases). The germline V and J ends were trimmed by 11 bases and 4 bases, with 20 bases remaining between them. This CDR3 comprises 14 residues. Looked up from germline, CDR1 is SNHLY and CDR2 is FYNNEI.

This clonotype occurred many times. This chain links TRBV18 with TRBJ2-1; D ambiguous. Trimming removed 3 bases from V and 8 bases from J, with 11 bases in between. Germline-derived CDR1 and CDR2 are KGHSH and LQKENI. The CDR3 is 13 amino acids. The CDR3 nucleotides read TGTGCCAGCTCACCGCCCACGAGGTATGAGCAGTTCTTC. Its translation is CASSPPTRYEQFF.

The V and J genes are TRBV2 and TRBJ1-5; D gene uncertain. CDR3 length: 13 amino acids. The germline V gene has CDR1 SNHLY and CDR2 FYNNEI. Trimming left V 2 bases short and J 7 bases short, with 9 bases between. In DNA, the CDR3 is TGTGCCAGCAGTGAAAGGGTAGGGCAGCCCCAGCATTTT. Translated, it gives CASSERVGQPQHF.

This clonotype has ten or more counts. The genes are TRBV27 and TRBJ2-1; 10 bases are a match to TRBD2. This CDR3 has 16 residues. Trimming cost V 0 bases and J 8 bases; bases outside gene matches: 7. Per the germline V gene, CDR1 is MNHEY and CDR2 is SMNVEV (reference sequence). The CDR3 loop reads CASSLSPSGRGDEQFF. The CDR3, as DNA: TGTGCCAGCAGTTTATCTCCTAGCGGGAGAGGGGATGAGCAGTTCTTC.

This clonotype has at least ten counts. This chain links TRBV2 with TRBJ2-7; 9 bases match TRBD2. J was trimmed by 2 bases and V by 3 bases; bases with no gene match: 2. The germline V gene encodes CDR1 SNHLY and CDR2 FYNNEI. This CDR3 comprises 14 residues. The CDR3 bases are TGTGCCAGCAGTGATAGCGGGAGTACCTACGAGCAGTACTTC. It encodes CASSDSGSTYEQYF.

The rearrangement links TRBV6-1 to TRBJ2-2, with a possible D match to TRBD2 (7 bases). The CDR3 runs 18 residues. Germline-derived CDR1 and CDR2 are MNHNS and SASEGT. The ends were cut back, 0 bases at V and 6 bases at J, with 20 bases in the middle. The CDR3 DNA is TGTGCCAGCAGTGAAGCCTGGGTGGTAGGGGGAGGGCCCGGGGAGCTGTTTTTT. It translates to CASSEAWVVGGGPGELFF.

This clonotype appeared many times. V usage is TRBV5-1 and J usage is TRBJ2-3; D may be TRBD2 (5 bases). Trimming took 7 bases from V and 0 from J, leaving 6 bases between them. Germline loops: CDR1 SGHRS, CDR2 YFSETQ. The CDR3 runs to 12 residues. CDR3 bases: TGCGCCAGCGGGGAGAGCACAGATACGCAGTATTTT. It translates to CASGESTDTQYF.

This clonotype was found a few times. This chain uses TRBV24-1 with TRBJ2-3; 10 nucleotides align to TRBD2. The V and J ends lost 5 bases and 2 bases, in that order; junction bases with no gene match: 6. This CDR3 has 16 amino acids. The germline gives CDR1 KGHDR, CDR2 SFDVKD. The CDR3 here is CATSGTSGTITDTQYF. CDR3 in DNA: TGTGCCACCAGTGGGACTAGCGGAACGATCACAGATACGCAGTATTTT.

This clonotype was detected many times. The chain is built from TRBV13 and TRBJ2-7; unclear D gene. Germline V lookup: CDR1 PRHDT, CDR2 FYEKMQ (reference sequence). The ends were cut back, 1 base at V and 3 bases at J, with 10 bases in the middle. The CDR3 length is 14 residues. DNA for the CDR3: TGTGCCAGCAGCTTAGAAGAGAGTAGCTACGAGCAGTACTTC. This sequence encodes CASSLEESSYEQYF.

This clonotype was observed at least ten times. The chain carries TRBV6-1 and TRBJ1-6; D remains ambiguous. Trimming shortened V by 1 base and J by 4 bases, and 14 bases separated the two germline ends. CDR1 is MNHNS, CDR2 SASEGT, per germline. The CDR3 is made up of 17 amino acids. The CDR3 sequence is CASSEVSRGSYNSPLHF. CDR3 coding DNA: TGTGCCAGCAGTGAAGTATCTCGGGGTAGTTATAATTCACCCCTCCACTTT.

The gene calls are TRBV12-3 or TRBV12-4 and TRBJ2-1; the D gene is possibly TRBD1 (6 bases). The CDR3 is 13 residues long. Deletions cut 2 bases from V and 7 bases from J, with 9 bases between. The CDR3 nucleotides are TGTGCCAGCAGTTTACCAGGGGCGAATGAGCAGTTCTTC. It specifies CASSLPGANEQFF.

The J gene is TRBJ2-7, the V gene TRBV20-1, with 11 bases that match TRBD2. The CDR3 totals 12 residues. Per the germline V gene, CDR1 is DFQATT and CDR2 is SNEGSKA (reference sequence). CDR3 bases: TGCAGGTATACTAGCGGGGGTTACGAGCAGTACTTC. It codes for CRYTSGGYEQYF.

This clonotype was counted many times. The V gene is TRBV4-2, the J gene TRBJ2-5; D possibly uses TRBD1 or TRBD2 (5 bases each). The CDR3 totals 13 residues. Trimming took off 3 bases at V and 5 bases at J, with 10 bases between the two ends. CDR1 LGHNA and CDR2 YNFKEQ come from the germline V gene. CDR3 sequence reads: CASSQGVAETQYF. CDR3 in DNA: TGTGCCAGCAGCCAGGGGGTCGCGGAGACCCAGTACTTC.